The clone carrying this T cell receptor (beta chain) was seen a handful of times. Its antigen is as yet unknown. Germline CDR1 LNHNV, CDR2 YYDKDF (reference sequence). J lost 4 bases, V lost 3 bases, and 5 bases had no gene match. This CDR3 has 15 amino acids. The sample belongs to a study of blood T cells in healthy people across ages. Sample-barcoded 5' priming and a J-beta primer mix drove a second PCR of roughly 6 to 12 cycles. From each sample, at least 2.5 million paired-end reads containing CDR3 were obtained. TCRdb re-derived calls from the 5' RACE reads in MiXCR, one entry per CDR3 protein. This table has some 700,000 distinct CDR3 sequences, approximately 21% appearing once. Overall study results and limits: Per million T cells, TCR beta diversity dropped roughly linearly as age increased. In long-lived donors, naive CD4+ cell counts and diversity exceeded those of aged donors.

The TCR was taken from a man in his 70s in good health. The sample was blood. J is TRBJ2-4 and V is TRBV15, with 8 bases matching TRBD1. CDR3 sequence reads: CATSRAGQGKNIQYF. The CDR3 region has the DNA TGTGCCACCAGCAGGGCAGGACAGGGAAAAAACATTCAGTACTTC.